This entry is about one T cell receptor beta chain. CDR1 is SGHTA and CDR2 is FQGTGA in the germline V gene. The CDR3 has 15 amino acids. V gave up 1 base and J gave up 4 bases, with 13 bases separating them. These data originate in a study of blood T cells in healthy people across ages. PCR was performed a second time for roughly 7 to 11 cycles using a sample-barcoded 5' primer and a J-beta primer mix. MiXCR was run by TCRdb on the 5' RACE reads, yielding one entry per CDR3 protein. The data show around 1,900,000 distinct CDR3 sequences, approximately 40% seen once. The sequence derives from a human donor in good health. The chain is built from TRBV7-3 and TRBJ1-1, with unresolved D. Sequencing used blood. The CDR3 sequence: CASSLRSLQSTEAFF. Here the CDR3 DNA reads TGTGCCAGCAGCTTAAGAAGTTTACAGAGCACTGAAGCTTTCTTT.